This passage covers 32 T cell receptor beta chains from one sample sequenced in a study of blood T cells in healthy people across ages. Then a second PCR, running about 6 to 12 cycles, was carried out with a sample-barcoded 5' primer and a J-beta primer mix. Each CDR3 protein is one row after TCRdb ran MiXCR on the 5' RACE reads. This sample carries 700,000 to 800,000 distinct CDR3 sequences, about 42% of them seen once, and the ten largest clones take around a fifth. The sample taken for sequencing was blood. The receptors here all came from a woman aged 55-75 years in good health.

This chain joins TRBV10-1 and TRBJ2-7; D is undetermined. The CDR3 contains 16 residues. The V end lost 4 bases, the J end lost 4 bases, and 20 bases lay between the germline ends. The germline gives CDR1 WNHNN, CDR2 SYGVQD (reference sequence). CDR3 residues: CASSGGKERRIYEQYF. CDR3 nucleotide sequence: TGCGCCAGCAGTGGGGGAAAGGAGCGAAGGATTTACGAGCAGTACTTC.

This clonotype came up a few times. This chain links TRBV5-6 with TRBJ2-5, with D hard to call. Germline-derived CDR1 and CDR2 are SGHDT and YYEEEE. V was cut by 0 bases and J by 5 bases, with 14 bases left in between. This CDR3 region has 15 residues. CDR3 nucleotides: TGTGCCAGCAGCTTGGAACGGGTTGTTCGGGAGACCCAGTACTTC. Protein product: CASSLERVVRETQYF.

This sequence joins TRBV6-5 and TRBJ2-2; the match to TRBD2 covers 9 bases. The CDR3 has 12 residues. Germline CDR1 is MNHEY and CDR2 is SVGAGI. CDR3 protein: CGAGGNTGELFF. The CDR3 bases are TGTGGAGCGGGGGGAAACACCGGGGAGCTGTTTTTT.

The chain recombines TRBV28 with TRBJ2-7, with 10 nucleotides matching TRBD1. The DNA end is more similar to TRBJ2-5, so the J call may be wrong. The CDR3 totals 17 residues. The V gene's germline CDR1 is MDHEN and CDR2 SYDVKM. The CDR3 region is CASSLESDRGREETQYF. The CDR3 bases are TGTGCCAGCAGTTTGGAATCCGACAGGGGGCGTGAAGAGACCCAGTACTTC.

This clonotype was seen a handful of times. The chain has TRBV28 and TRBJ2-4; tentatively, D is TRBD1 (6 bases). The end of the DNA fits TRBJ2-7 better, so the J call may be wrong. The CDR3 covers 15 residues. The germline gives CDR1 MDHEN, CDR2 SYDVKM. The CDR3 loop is CASNPSGTFAYEQYF. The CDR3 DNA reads TGTGCCAGCAATCCGTCCGGGACATTCGCCTACGAGCAGTACTTC.

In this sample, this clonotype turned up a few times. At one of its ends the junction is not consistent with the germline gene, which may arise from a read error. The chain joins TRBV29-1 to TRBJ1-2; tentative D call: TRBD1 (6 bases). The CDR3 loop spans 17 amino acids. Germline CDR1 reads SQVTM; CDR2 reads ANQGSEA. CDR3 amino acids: CSVEDPRGHNSNYGNTF. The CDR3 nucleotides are TGCAGCGTTGAAGATCCCAGGGGACATAACTCTAACTATGGCAACACCTTC. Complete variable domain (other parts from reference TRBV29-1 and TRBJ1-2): SAVISQKPSRDICQRGTSLTIQCQVDSQVTMMFWYRQQPGQSLTLIATANQGSEATYESGFVIDKFPISRPNLTFSTLTVSNMSPEDSSIYLCSVEDPRGHNSNYGNTFGSGTRLTVV.

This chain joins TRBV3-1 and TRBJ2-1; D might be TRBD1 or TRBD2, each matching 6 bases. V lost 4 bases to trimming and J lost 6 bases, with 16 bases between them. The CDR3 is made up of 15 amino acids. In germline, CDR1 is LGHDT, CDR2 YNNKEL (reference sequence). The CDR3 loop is CASSPFMEGGNEQFF. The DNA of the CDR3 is TGTGCCAGCAGCCCCTTCATGGAGGGGGGCAATGAGCAGTTCTTC.

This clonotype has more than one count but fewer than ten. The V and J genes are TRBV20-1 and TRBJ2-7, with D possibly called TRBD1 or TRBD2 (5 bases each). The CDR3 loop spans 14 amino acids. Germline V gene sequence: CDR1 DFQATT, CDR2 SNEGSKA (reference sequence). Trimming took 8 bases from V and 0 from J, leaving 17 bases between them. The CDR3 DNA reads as TGCAGTACCGGTGGGGGAGCGGCCTCCTACGAGCAGTACTTC. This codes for CSTGGGAASYEQYF.

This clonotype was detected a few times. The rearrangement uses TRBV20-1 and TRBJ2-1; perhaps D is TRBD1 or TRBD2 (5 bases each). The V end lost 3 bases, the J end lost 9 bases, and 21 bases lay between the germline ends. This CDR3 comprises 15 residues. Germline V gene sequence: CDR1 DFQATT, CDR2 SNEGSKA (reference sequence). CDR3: CSASPPGRSSGEQFF. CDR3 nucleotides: TGCAGTGCTAGTCCCCCGGGGCGGAGTAGTGGTGAGCAGTTCTTC.

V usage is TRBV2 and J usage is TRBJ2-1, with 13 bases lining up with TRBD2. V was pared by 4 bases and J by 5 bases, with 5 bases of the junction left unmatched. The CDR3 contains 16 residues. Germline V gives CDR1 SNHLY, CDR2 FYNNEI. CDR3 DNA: TGTGCCAGCAGTGGCGGGACTAGCGGGATACACAATGAGCAGTTCTTC. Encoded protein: CASSGGTSGIHNEQFF.

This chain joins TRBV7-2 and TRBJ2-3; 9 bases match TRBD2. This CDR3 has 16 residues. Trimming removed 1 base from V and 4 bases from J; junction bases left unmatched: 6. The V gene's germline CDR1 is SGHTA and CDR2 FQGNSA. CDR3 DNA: TGTGCCAGCAGCTTAGTCGGCGGGAGGGTAGCAGATACGCAGTATTTT. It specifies CASSLVGGRVADTQYF.

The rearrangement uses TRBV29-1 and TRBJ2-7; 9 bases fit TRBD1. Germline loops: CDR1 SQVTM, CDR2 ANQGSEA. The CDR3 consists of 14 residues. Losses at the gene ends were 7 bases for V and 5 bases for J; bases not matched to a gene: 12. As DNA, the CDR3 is TGCAGCGGAAAGACCGGGACAGGGAGGAACGAGCAGTACTTC. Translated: CSGKTGTGRNEQYF.

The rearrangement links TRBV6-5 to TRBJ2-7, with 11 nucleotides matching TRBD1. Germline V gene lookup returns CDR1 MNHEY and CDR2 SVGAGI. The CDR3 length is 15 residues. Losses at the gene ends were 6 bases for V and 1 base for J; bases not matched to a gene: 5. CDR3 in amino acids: CASRRGQGVSYEQYF. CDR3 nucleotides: TGTGCCAGCAGACGGGGACAGGGGGTATCCTACGAGCAGTACTTC.

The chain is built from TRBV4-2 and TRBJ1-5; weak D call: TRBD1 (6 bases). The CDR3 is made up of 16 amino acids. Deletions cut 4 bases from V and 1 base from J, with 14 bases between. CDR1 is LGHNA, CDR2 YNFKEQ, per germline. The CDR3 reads CASSPSIGQSNQPQHF. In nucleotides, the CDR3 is TGTGCCAGCAGCCCTTCGATCGGACAGAGCAATCAGCCCCAGCATTTT.

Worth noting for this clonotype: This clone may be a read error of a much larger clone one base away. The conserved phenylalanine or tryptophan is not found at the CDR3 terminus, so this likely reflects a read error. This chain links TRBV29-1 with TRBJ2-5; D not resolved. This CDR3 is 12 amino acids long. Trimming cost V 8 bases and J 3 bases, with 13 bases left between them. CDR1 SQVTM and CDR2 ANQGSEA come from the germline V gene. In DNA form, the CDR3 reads TGCAGCTCTGACGCACCAGAAGAGACCCAGTACTTA. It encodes CSSDAPEETQYL.

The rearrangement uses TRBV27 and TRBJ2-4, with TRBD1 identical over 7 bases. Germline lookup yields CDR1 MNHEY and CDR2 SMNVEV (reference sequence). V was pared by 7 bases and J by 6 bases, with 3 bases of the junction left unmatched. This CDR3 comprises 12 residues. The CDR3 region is CASNWTGNIQYF. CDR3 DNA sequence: TGTGCCAGCAATTGGACAGGAAACATTCAGTACTTC.

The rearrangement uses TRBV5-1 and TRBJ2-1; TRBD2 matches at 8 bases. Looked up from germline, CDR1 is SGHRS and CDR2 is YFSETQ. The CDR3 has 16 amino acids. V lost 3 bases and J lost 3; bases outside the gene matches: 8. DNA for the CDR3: TGCGCCAGCAGCTCATCTAGCGGGCGGGACTACAATGAGCAGTTCTTC. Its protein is CASSSSSGRDYNEQFF.

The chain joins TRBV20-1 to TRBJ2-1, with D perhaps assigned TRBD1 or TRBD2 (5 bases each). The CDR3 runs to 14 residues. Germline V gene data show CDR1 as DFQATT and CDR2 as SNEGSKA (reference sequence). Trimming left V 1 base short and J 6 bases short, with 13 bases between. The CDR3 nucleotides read TGCAGTGCTAGAGCGGGACCCCACGTCAATGAGCAGTTCTTC. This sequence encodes CSARAGPHVNEQFF.

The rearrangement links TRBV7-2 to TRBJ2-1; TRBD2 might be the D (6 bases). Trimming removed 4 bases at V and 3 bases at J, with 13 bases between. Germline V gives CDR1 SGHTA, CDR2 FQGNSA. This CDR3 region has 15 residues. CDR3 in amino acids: CASSSGVGFYNEQFF. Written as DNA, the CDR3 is TGTGCCAGCAGCTCGGGGGTAGGCTTCTACAATGAGCAGTTCTTC.

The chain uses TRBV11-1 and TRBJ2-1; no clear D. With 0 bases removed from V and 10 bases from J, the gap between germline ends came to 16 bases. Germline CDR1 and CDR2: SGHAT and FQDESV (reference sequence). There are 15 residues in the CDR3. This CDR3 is CASSLAGVPNPEQFF. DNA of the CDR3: TGTGCCAGCAGCTTAGCTGGGGTCCCAAACCCGGAGCAGTTCTTC.

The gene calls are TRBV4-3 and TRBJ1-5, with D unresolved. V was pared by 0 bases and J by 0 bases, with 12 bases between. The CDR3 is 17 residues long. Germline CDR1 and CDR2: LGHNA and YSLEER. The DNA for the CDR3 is TGCGCCAGCAGCCAAGAGGTGGCAGCATATAGCAATCAGCCCCAGCATTTT. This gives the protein CASSQEVAAYSNQPQHF.

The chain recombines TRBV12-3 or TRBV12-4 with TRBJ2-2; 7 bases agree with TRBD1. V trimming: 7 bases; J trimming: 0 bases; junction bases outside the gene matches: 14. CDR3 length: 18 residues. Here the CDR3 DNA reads TGTGCCAGCACCATTATAGGAGGACAGGCCGCGAACACCGGGGAGCTGTTTTTT. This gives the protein CASTIIGGQAANTGELFF.

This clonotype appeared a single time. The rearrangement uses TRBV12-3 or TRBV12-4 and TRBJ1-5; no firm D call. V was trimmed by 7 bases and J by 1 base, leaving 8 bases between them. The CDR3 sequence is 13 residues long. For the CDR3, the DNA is TGTGCCAGCACGGGGAGAAGCAATCAGCCCCAGCATTTT. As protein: CASTGRSNQPQHF.

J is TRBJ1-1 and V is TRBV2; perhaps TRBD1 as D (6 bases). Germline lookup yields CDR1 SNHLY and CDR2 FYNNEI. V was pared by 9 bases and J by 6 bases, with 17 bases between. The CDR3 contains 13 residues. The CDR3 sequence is CARGAGRTPEAFF. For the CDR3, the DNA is TGTGCCAGGGGGGCAGGCCGAACCCCTGAAGCTTTCTTT.

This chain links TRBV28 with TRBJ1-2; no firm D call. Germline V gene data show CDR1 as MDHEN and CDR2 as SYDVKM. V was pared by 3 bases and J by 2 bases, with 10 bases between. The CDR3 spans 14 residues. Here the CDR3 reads CASSFKRRNYGYTF. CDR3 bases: TGTGCCAGCAGTTTCAAAAGGAGAAACTATGGCTACACCTTC.

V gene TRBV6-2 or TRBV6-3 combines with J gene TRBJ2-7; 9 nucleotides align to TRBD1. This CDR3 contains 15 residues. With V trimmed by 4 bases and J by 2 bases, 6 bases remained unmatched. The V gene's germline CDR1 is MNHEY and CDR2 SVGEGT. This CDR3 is CASSSLRQGAYEQYF. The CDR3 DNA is TGTGCCAGCAGTTCACTTCGACAGGGGGCCTACGAGCAGTACTTC.

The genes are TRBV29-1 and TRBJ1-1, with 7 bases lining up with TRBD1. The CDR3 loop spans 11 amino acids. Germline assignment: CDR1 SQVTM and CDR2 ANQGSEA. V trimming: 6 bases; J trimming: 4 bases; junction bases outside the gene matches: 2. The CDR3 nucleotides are TGCAGCGTGACAGGGTCCACTGAAGCTTTCTTT. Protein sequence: CSVTGSTEAFF.

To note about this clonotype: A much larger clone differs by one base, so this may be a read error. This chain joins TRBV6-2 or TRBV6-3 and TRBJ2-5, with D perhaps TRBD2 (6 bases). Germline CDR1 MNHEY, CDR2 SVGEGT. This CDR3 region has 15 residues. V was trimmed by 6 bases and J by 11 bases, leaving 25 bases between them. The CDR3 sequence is CASSPYPGTPTEQYF. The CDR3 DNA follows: TGTGCCAGCAGCCCATATCCCGGGACTCCCACTGAGCAGTACTTC.

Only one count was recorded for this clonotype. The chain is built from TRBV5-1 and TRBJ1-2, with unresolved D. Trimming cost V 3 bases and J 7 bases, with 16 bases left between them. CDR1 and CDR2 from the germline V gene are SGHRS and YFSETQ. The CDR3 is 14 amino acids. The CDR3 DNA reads TGCGCCAGCAGCTCCCCGCAGGCTGCGGGTGGCTACACCTTC. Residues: CASSSPQAAGGYTF.

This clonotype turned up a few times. The CDR3: CASSQVVFHTDTQYF. In nucleotides, the CDR3 is TGTGCCAGCAGCCAGGTCGTTTTCCACACAGATACGCAGTATTTT. V is TRBV4-2 and J is TRBJ2-3; D not certain. Germline assignment: CDR1 LGHNA and CDR2 YNFKEQ. V lost 3 bases and J 2 bases, leaving 12 bases between the germline ends. The CDR3 is 15 amino acids.

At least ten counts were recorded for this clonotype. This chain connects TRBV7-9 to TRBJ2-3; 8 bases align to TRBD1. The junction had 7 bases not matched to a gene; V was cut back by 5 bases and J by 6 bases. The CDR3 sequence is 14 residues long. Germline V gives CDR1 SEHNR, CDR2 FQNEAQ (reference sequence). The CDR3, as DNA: TGTGCCAGCAGCCGAAGACAGGGGACCGATACGCAGTATTTT. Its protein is CASSRRQGTDTQYF.

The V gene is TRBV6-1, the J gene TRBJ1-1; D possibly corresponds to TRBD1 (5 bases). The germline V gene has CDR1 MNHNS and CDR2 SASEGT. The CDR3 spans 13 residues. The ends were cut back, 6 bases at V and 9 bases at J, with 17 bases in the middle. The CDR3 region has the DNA TGTGCCAGCAGCCAGGACTGGGGCAGCAAAGCTTTCTTT. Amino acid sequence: CASSQDWGSKAFF.